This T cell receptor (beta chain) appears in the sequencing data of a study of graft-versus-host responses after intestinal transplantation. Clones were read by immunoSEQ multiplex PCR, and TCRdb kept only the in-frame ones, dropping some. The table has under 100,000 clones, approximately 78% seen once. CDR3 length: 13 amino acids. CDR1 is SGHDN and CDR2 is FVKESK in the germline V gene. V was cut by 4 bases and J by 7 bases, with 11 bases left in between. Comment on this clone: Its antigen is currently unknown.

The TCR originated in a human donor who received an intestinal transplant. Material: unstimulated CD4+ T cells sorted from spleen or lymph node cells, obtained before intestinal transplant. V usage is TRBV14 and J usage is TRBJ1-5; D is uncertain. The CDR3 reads CASSLTERQPQHF. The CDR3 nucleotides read TGTGCCAGCAGCCTTACAGAGAGACAGCCCCAGCATTTT.